This paragraph reports one TCR beta chain. The data were taken from a study of blood T cell repertoires in COVID-19. Study background: Some COVID-19 samples were acute and others convalescent; all came from the United States, Italy and Spain.

In germline, CDR1 is MNHEY, CDR2 SVGAGI. Trimming removed 4 bases at V and 5 bases at J, with 17 bases between. The CDR3 extends over 15 amino acids. In the study's own analysis: From reference gene primer amplification, estimates of nucleated cell counts were derived. Generated by immunoSEQ multiplex PCR, the TCRdb table keeps only in-frame clones and is missing some. The DNA was the basis for D and trimming; V, J and clone size are from that table. The table lists some 260,000 clones, about 85% of them singletons. Assignment of participants to cohorts was predicated upon participant-reported clinical history.

This rearrangement joins TRBV6-5 to TRBJ1-1, with a weak D call TRBD1 (5 bases). The clonotype originates from a woman in her thirties with acute COVID-19. Sequencing input: PBMCs or T cells enriched from blood (not recorded which). The CDR3 loop is CASSSKGTGGTEAFF. Here the CDR3 DNA reads TGTGCCAGCAGTTCGAAGGGGACGGGGGGGACTGAAGCTTTCTTT.